Below, 29 T cell receptor beta chains from the same sample are listed, as sequenced in a study of CD4 T cell repertoires in COVID-19 (dated by TCRdb to the early 2020s). The library was obtained by the immunoSEQ multiplex PCR assay. The clones in this table, taken by TCRdb from immuneACCESS, are in-frame only. Not every clone is retained; where verified, under half of the shortfall comes from an unresolved V gene, and the cause of the rest is unknown. This sample comprises 65,000 to 95,000 clones, 83% of them detected only once. The ten largest clones represent about 0.58% of the sample. The label giving this sample's time point can be read as: sample from a COVID-19-recovered individual after infection. The starting material was CD4+ T cells from peripheral blood, obtained after recovery from COVID-19. All receptors derive from a human donor who had COVID-19.

V and J are TRBV11-3 and TRBJ2-2; D possibly uses TRBD1 or TRBD2 (5 bases each). The germline V gene encodes CDR1 SGHNT and CDR2 YENEEA. The CDR3 is 16 residues long. The ends were cut back, 0 bases at V and 2 bases at J, with 10 bases in the middle. The CDR3 loop is CASSLETGRNTGELFF. CDR3 sequence (DNA): TGTGCCAGCAGCTTAGAGACGGGGCGTAACACCGGGGAGCTGTTTTTT.

The rearrangement joins TRBV30 to TRBJ2-5, with D perhaps TRBD1 (5 bases). V lost 1 base to trimming and J lost 4 bases, with 25 bases between them. The CDR3 loop spans 18 amino acids. Germline V lookup: CDR1 GTSNPN, CDR2 SVGIG (reference sequence). CDR3 protein: CAWSDRAGKFKVLETQYF. Here the CDR3 DNA reads TGTGCCTGGAGTGATAGGGCAGGGAAGTTTAAGGTATTAGAGACCCAGTACTTC.

This sequence joins TRBV6-5 and TRBJ1-1; D might be TRBD1 (5 bases). This CDR3 has 12 amino acids. Trimming shortened V by 8 bases and J by 10 bases, and 17 bases separated the two germline ends. The germline V gene has CDR1 MNHEY and CDR2 SVGAGI. CDR3 protein: CASLSGQGGAFF. In nucleotides, the CDR3 is TGTGCCAGCCTTTCCGGGCAGGGAGGAGCTTTCTTT.

This chain joins TRBV12-5 and TRBJ1-3; perhaps TRBD1 as D (5 bases). CDR3 size: 13 residues. V lost 5 bases, J lost 1 base, and 6 bases lay in between. The germline gives CDR1 LGHNT, CDR2 FRNRAP. The CDR3 coding sequence is TGTGCTAGTGGTACAGGATCTGGAAACACCATATATTTT. Translated, it gives CASGTGSGNTIYF.

This clone was counted a single time. The chain employs TRBV7-9 and TRBJ2-7; tentative D call: TRBD1 (6 bases). There are 16 residues in the CDR3. The ends were cut back, 7 bases at V and 3 bases at J, with 22 bases in the middle. The germline gives CDR1 SEHNR, CDR2 FQNEAQ (reference sequence). CDR3 region: CASTHTSSTGFYEQYF. The CDR3 DNA follows: TGTGCCAGCACCCACACGAGCTCAACAGGGTTCTACGAGCAGTACTTC.

The genes are TRBV5-4 and TRBJ2-2; 9 nucleotides align to TRBD2. V dropped 0 bases and J dropped 0; count of bases not matched to a gene: 0. The CDR3 totals 16 residues. Germline V gene lookup returns CDR1 SGHNT and CDR2 YYREEE (reference sequence). The CDR3 DNA follows: TGTGCCAGCAGCTTGGAGCGGGGGGCGAACACCGGGGAGCTGTTTTTT. Translated: CASSLERGANTGELFF. The variable domain in full, with the rest retrieved from reference TRBV5-4 and TRBJ2-2, is ETGVTQSPTHLIKTRGQQVTLRCSSQSGHNTVSWYQQALGQGPQFIFQYYREEENGRGNFPPRFSGLQFPNYSSELNVNALELDDSALYLCASSLERGANTGELFFGEGSRLTVL.

This clone was recorded once. The chain is built from TRBV11-2 and TRBJ2-5; D remains ambiguous. CDR3 length: 13 amino acids. Germline assignment: CDR1 SGHAT and CDR2 FQNNGV. V lost 5 bases and J lost 3, with 10 bases in between. CDR3 sequence reads: CASSPPPEETQYF. The CDR3 DNA sequence: TGTGCCAGCAGCCCCCCGCCGGAAGAGACCCAGTACTTC. Based on the CDR3 plus reference TRBV11-2 and TRBJ2-5, the full variable domain is EAGVAQSPRYKIIEKRQSVAFWCNPISGHATLYWYQQILGQGPKLLIQFQNNGVVDDSQLPKDRFSAERLKGVDSTLKIQPAKLEDSAVYLCASSPPPEETQYFGPGTRLLVL.

This sequence joins TRBV2 and TRBJ2-5, with a weak D call TRBD1 (6 bases). The V and J ends lost 7 bases and 2 bases respectively, with 17 bases between them. The CDR3 has 15 residues. The germline V gene encodes CDR1 SNHLY and CDR2 FYNNEI. CDR3 protein: CASTRTASKQETQYF. The CDR3 DNA follows: TGTGCCAGCACAAGGACAGCCTCAAAACAAGAGACCCAGTACTTC.

The chain couples TRBV3-1 (or the pseudogene TRBV3-2) to TRBJ1-2; D might be TRBD1 (6 bases). The CDR3 is 13 residues long. The germline CDR1 and CDR2 sequences are LGHDT and YNNKEL (reference sequence). V was shortened by 6 bases and J by 3 bases, with 11 bases between the two germline ends. The CDR3 bases are TGTGCCAGCAGTCCGACAGGCGACTATGGCTACACCTTC. Protein: CASSPTGDYGYTF.

This chain joins TRBV7-9 and TRBJ2-1; 8 positions match TRBD2. This CDR3 has 15 residues. V lost 4 bases to trimming and J lost 0 bases; unmatched junction nucleotides: 2. Germline V gives CDR1 SEHNR, CDR2 FQNEAQ (reference sequence). The CDR3 region is CASSSGGSSYNEQFF. The CDR3 region has the DNA TGTGCCAGCAGCTCGGGAGGGAGCTCCTACAATGAGCAGTTCTTC.

This clone was counted once. CDR3 nucleotide sequence: TGTGCCAGCTCACCACCGGGTACAGATACGCAGTATTTT. Encoded protein: CASSPPGTDTQYF. The V and J genes are TRBV18 and TRBJ2-3, with no clear D. The germline CDR1 and CDR2 sequences are KGHSH and LQKENI. The length of the CDR3 is 13 residues. V lost 0 bases and J lost 3, with 4 bases in between.

The gene calls are TRBV6-5 and TRBJ2-7; a possible D gene is TRBD1 (7 bases). CDR1 is MNHEY and CDR2 is SVGAGI in the germline V gene. The V gene lost 8 bases and the J gene lost 6 bases, with 17 bases spanning the gap. The CDR3 contains 13 residues. CDR3 sequence: CASQRGQGGEQYF. The CDR3 DNA follows: TGTGCCAGCCAAAGAGGGCAGGGGGGCGAGCAGTACTTC.

The rearrangement joins TRBV5-1 to TRBJ2-2; possible D gene TRBD2, 5 bases. Per the germline V gene, CDR1 is SGHRS and CDR2 is YFSETQ. Trimming left V 7 bases short and J 5 bases short, with 12 bases between. There are 13 residues in the CDR3. Here the CDR3 reads CASSRPGTGELFF. The DNA for the CDR3 is TGCGCCAGCTCTAGGCCGGGAACCGGGGAGCTGTTTTTT.

This clone was counted only a few times. V is TRBV30 and J is TRBJ2-7, with D uncertain. The CDR3 runs 11 residues. The germline CDR1 and CDR2 sequences are GTSNPN and SVGIG (reference sequence). The V end was cut by 0 bases, the J end by 9 bases, with 9 bases between. The CDR3 DNA is TGTGCCTGGAGTGTATCTTCGGTGCAGTACTTC. This sequence encodes CAWSVSSVQYF.

This clone has a handful of counts. This chain connects TRBV12-3 or TRBV12-4 to TRBJ2-5; TRBD1 might be the D (5 bases). CDR3 length: 13 residues. Deletions cut 6 bases from V and 6 bases from J, with 14 bases between. DNA for the CDR3: TGTGCCAGCAGGAATCAGGGTTCAAAGACCCAGTACTTC. Residues: CASRNQGSKTQYF.

There are a few counts of this clone. The chain joins TRBV6-5 to TRBJ1-5, with a weak D call TRBD1 (6 bases). Germline CDR1 reads MNHEY; CDR2 reads SVGAGI. The V gene lost 5 bases and the J gene lost 0 bases, with 8 bases spanning the gap. The CDR3 covers 14 residues. CDR3 in DNA: TGTGCCAGCAGTATGACAGGTAGCAATCAGCCCCAGCATTTT. Translation: CASSMTGSNQPQHF.

V and J are TRBV6-5 and TRBJ2-7, with 8 bases that match TRBD1. With V trimmed by 2 bases and J by 3 bases, 6 bases remained unmatched. CDR1 is MNHEY and CDR2 is SVGAGI in the germline V gene. The CDR3 sequence is 15 residues long. The CDR3 coding sequence is TGTGCCAGCAGTTACGGGCAGGGGGCAGGCTACGAGCAGTACTTC. The encoded protein is CASSYGQGAGYEQYF.

This clone was detected only a few times. The rearrangement uses TRBV11-3 and TRBJ2-1, with 10 bases that match TRBD2. Germline V gene sequence: CDR1 SGHNT, CDR2 YENEEA. This CDR3 is 17 amino acids long. V lost 5 bases to trimming and J lost 8 bases; unmatched junction nucleotides: 15. As DNA, the CDR3 is TGTGCCAGCAGCCCAGAAGGTGGGCTAGCGGGAGTGGATGAGCAGTTCTTC. It translates to CASSPEGGLAGVDEQFF.

The gene calls are TRBV12-3 or TRBV12-4 and TRBJ1-1; D is uncertain. Between the trimmed V and J ends, which lost 7 bases and 1 base, there was a span of 10 bases. The CDR3 spans 13 residues. The DNA for the CDR3 is TGTGCCAGCATGATCAGTTCGAACACTGAAGCTTTCTTT. This encodes CASMISSNTEAFF.

The rearrangement uses TRBV9 and TRBJ1-2; 7 nucleotides align to TRBD1. The CDR3 is 13 residues long. V shed 2 bases, J shed 2 bases, and the junction held 0 bases outside the gene matches. Germline V gives CDR1 SGDLS, CDR2 YYNGEE. CDR3 region: CASSVGQNYGYTF. The CDR3 nucleotides read TGTGCCAGCAGCGTGGGACAGAACTATGGCTACACCTTC.

CDR3 DNA: TGCGCCAGCAGTGAGTATTTAGCGGGGGGCACAGATACGCAGTATTTT. Its protein product is CASSEYLAGGTDTQYF. The rearrangement uses TRBV10-1 and TRBJ2-3; 9 bases fit TRBD2. The CDR3 loop spans 16 amino acids. Trimming cost V 1 base and J 1 base; bases outside gene matches: 3. Per the germline V gene, CDR1 is WNHNN and CDR2 is SYGVQD (reference sequence).

V and J are TRBV5-1 and TRBJ2-7; 12 nucleotides match TRBD2. From germline, CDR1 is SGHRS and CDR2 YFSETQ. Germline trimming cut 3 bases from V and 7 bases from J; bases unmatched to any gene: 8. The length of the CDR3 is 15 residues. Here the CDR3 DNA reads TGCGCCAGCAGCTCGACTAGCGGGGGCCCTAAAGAGCAGTACTTC. It specifies CASSSTSGGPKEQYF. Full variable domain (outside the CDR3, taken from reference TRBV5-1 and TRBJ2-7): KAGVTQTPRYLIKTRGQQVTLSCSPISGHRSVSWYQQTPGQGLQFLFEYFSETQRNKGNFPGRFSGRQFSNSRSEMNVSTLELGDSALYLCASSSTSGGPKEQYFGPGTRLTVT.

This clone was observed once. CDR3 loop: CAISGTSGNEQFF. The CDR3 bases are TGTGCCATCAGTGGGACTAGCGGGAATGAGCAGTTCTTC. This chain links TRBV10-3 with TRBJ2-1; 11 bases fit TRBD2. This CDR3 has 13 amino acids. Germline V gene lookup returns CDR1 ENHRY and CDR2 SYGVKD. The trim removed 4 bases at V and 7 bases at J, leaving 0 bases unmatched.

This clone was seen just once. The V call is TRBV7-2, the J call TRBJ2-3; D gene unclear. This CDR3 region has 14 residues. V was cut by 1 base and J by 0 bases, with 5 bases left in between. In germline, CDR1 is SGHTA, CDR2 FQGNSA. This CDR3 reads CASSLDASTDTQYF. The CDR3 nucleotides are TGTGCCAGCAGCTTAGACGCTAGCACAGATACGCAGTATTTT.

The chain combines TRBV15 with TRBJ2-5; the D gene could be TRBD1 or TRBD2 (5 bases each). The CDR3 is 14 amino acids. Germline V gene lookup returns CDR1 LNHNV and CDR2 YYDKDF (reference sequence). V was shortened by 1 base and J by 5 bases, with 11 bases between the two germline ends. CDR3 sequence reads: CATSRGGETETQYF. The DNA for the CDR3 is TGTGCCACCAGCAGAGGAGGGGAAACGGAGACCCAGTACTTC.

The rearrangement uses TRBV19 and TRBJ2-1, with 9 bases aligning to TRBD2. The CDR3 consists of 15 residues. Germline V gives CDR1 LNHDA, CDR2 SQIVND (reference sequence). Trimming removed 6 bases from V and 6 bases from J; junction bases left unmatched: 9. The CDR3 protein is CASRLGGREINEQFF. CDR3 DNA sequence: TGTGCCAGTAGATTGGGCGGGAGGGAAATCAATGAGCAGTTCTTC.

This clone came up once. The V gene is TRBV10-1, the J gene TRBJ2-7; 9 nucleotides line up with TRBD2. V lost 3 bases and J lost 12; bases outside the gene matches: 9. The CDR3 is 13 residues long. The V gene's germline CDR1 is WNHNN and CDR2 SYGVQD (reference sequence). CDR3 sequence (DNA): TGCGCCAGCAGTGAAGGGCTAGCGGGACGTCCGTACTTC. Protein sequence: CASSEGLAGRPYF.

The genes are TRBV6-5 and TRBJ1-6, with D unresolved. Germline values: CDR1 MNHEY, CDR2 SVGAGI. This CDR3 is built from 11 residues. V lost 6 bases to trimming and J lost 11 bases, with 8 bases between them. CDR3 in DNA: TGTGCCAGCAGATCAAGGGCACCCCTCCACTTT. Protein: CASRSRAPLHF.

The V call is TRBV6-5, the J call TRBJ1-4, with 7 bases lining up with TRBD1. The CDR3 is 13 residues long. Germline V lookup: CDR1 MNHEY, CDR2 SVGAGI. The V gene end was trimmed by 7 bases and the J gene end by 8 bases; junction bases not matched to a gene: 7. The CDR3 region has the DNA TGTGCCAGCACCCGACAGGGTGGCGAAAAACTGTTTTTT. It specifies CASTRQGGEKLFF.